These 27 T cell receptor beta chains originate from one sample sequenced in a study of T cells in women clearing cervical HPV infection. Assay: immunoSEQ multiplex PCR; the TCRdb copy retains only in-frame clones and omits some. Its listing shows 30,000 to 45,000 clones. Input material: blood buffy coat. All receptors come from a woman between 18 and 69 years old with a cervical HPV16 infection that either progressed to CIN3+ or cleared (not recorded which).

In regard to this clone: The CDR3 end lies 3 residues beyond the end of the read and is filled in from the germline J gene. Other nucleotide sequences from this sample produce the same CDR3. The genes are TRBV5-1 and TRBJ2-7; D gene unclear. Germline V gives CDR1 SGHRS, CDR2 YFSETQ. V was trimmed by 3 bases and J by 0 bases, leaving 7 bases between them. CDR3 length: 13 residues. Partial CDR3 DNA: TGCGCCAGCAGCTCGGGTAGCTCCTACGAG. Translation gives CASSSGSSYE. In full, the CDR3 reads CASSSGSSYEQYF.

Regarding this clone: The sequence runs out 3 residues before the end of the CDR3; the remainder is reconstructed from the germline J gene. This chain links TRBV5-1 with TRBJ2-4; 10 bases align to TRBD1. The V segment lost 4 bases and the J segment 6 bases; nucleotides outside the gene matches: 4. Germline values: CDR1 SGHRS, CDR2 YFSETQ. The CDR3 length is 14 residues. The CDR3 loop is CASSAGTGVNIQYF. The part of the CDR3 DNA that was read is TGCGCCAGCAGCGCCGGGACAGGGGTAAACATT.

In regard to this clone: The CDR3 end lies 3 residues beyond the end of the read and is filled in from the germline J gene. The chain uses TRBV20-1 and TRBJ2-1; TRBD2 aligns across 8 bases. V shed 2 bases, J shed 5 bases, and the junction held 11 bases outside the gene matches. The germline CDR1 and CDR2 sequences are DFQATT and SNEGSKA (reference sequence). The CDR3 totals 16 residues. The CDR3 bases that were read are TGCAGTGCTAGATTACCGGGAGGGCGGGGACACAATGAG. As protein: CSARLPGGRGHNE. The full CDR3 is CSARLPGGRGHNEQFF.

In the case of this clone: The read ends 3 residues before the CDR3 terminus; that terminus is restored from the germline J gene. The rearrangement uses TRBV19 and TRBJ1-4; 7 nucleotides align to TRBD1. Germline trimming cut 3 bases from V and 5 bases from J; bases unmatched to any gene: 6. Germline assignment: CDR1 LNHDA and CDR2 SQIVND (reference sequence). The CDR3 consists of 15 residues. CDR3 region: CASSIRTGPNEKLFF. Partial CDR3 DNA: TGTGCCAGTAGTATTCGGACAGGACCGAATGAAAAA.

Regarding this clone: The observed sequence ends 3 residues before the CDR3 terminus, with the missing tail filled in from the germline J gene. The chain couples TRBV7-3 to TRBJ2-1, with unresolved D. This CDR3 has 13 amino acids. Trimming removed 5 bases from V and 6 bases from J, with 11 bases in between. CDR1 is SGHTA, CDR2 FQGTGA, per germline. The sequenced CDR3 bases are TGTGCCAGCAGCCCTCCGTCTATCAATGAG. It is translated as CASSPPSINE. The whole CDR3 sequence reads CASSPPSINEQFF.

Remarks on this clone: With the read ending 3 residues before the CDR3 end, the germline J gene is used to fill in that end. V and J are TRBV30 and TRBJ1-1; unclear D gene. Germline-derived CDR1 and CDR2 are GTSNPN and SVGIG (reference sequence). V gave up 7 bases and J gave up 3 bases, with 9 bases separating them. The CDR3 sequence is 11 residues long. The CDR3 is CASRRDTEAFF. The CDR3 DNA, read in part, is TGTGCCTCCAGGAGGGACACTGAA.

CDR3 sequence reads: CASISQTLGGGEQYF. CDR3 bases read: TGTGCCAGTATCTCACAGACACTGGGGGGGGGCGAG. This chain uses TRBV19 with TRBJ2-7; TRBD2 matches 7 bases. Read coverage stops 3 residues before the CDR3 terminus; the germline J gene supplies the remainder. The CDR3 spans 15 residues. Per germline, CDR1 LNHDA and CDR2 SQIVND (reference sequence). The V gene end was trimmed by 7 bases and the J gene end by 6 bases; junction bases not matched to a gene: 15.

With regard to this clone: The read stops 3 residues short of the end of the CDR3; the missing end is completed from the germline J gene. The V and J genes are TRBV5-1 and TRBJ2-3; 10 bases line up with TRBD2. The CDR3 totals 15 residues. CDR1 and CDR2 from the germline V gene are SGHRS and YFSETQ. The V gene end was trimmed by 6 bases and the J gene end by 3 bases; junction bases not matched to a gene: 7. The CDR3: CASTIAGGPTDTQYF. CDR3 DNA (partial): TGCGCCAGCACCATAGCGGGGGGCCCAACAGATACG.

Comments on this clone: The observed sequence ends 3 residues before the CDR3 terminus, with the missing tail filled in from the germline J gene. V gene TRBV28 combines with J gene TRBJ2-7; 9 nucleotides line up with TRBD2. This CDR3 is 13 amino acids long. Germline values: CDR1 MDHEN, CDR2 SYDVKM. Trimming cost V 6 bases and J 3 bases; bases outside gene matches: 3. CDR3 sequence reads: CASRTSGLYEQYF. The CDR3 bases that were read are TGTGCCAGCAGGACTAGCGGACTCTACGAG.

In regard to this clone: The junction does not match germline at one end; this may be a read error. The CDR3 end falls 3 residues outside the read, so it is completed with the germline J gene. The chain employs TRBV7-9 and TRBJ2-7; 7 positions match TRBD2. From germline, CDR1 is SEHNR and CDR2 FQNEAQ (reference sequence). The length of the CDR3 is 14 residues. CDR3 bases read: TGTGCCGGCAGCGGGGCACGGTCTCCCTACGAG. Translated, it gives CAGSGARSPYE. The whole CDR3 sequence reads CAGSGARSPYEQYF. The full variable domain, its missing parts supplied by reference TRBV7-9 and TRBJ2-7, is DTGVSQNPRHKITKRGQNVTFRCDPISEHNRLYWYRQTLGQGPEFLTYFQNEAQLEKSRLLSDRFSAERPKGSFSTLEIQRTEQGDSAMYLCAGSGARSPYEQYFGPGTRLTVT.

As for this clone: The DNA ends 3 residues before the CDR3 does, and the rest of the CDR3 is filled in from the germline J gene. This chain uses TRBV10-3 with TRBJ2-5; 10 bases are a match to TRBD2. The CDR3 consists of 14 residues. Germline lookup yields CDR1 ENHRY and CDR2 SYGVKD. Unmatched junction bases numbered 7, after V lost 11 bases and J lost 1 base. The CDR3 sequence is CAASVAGGQETQYF. CDR3 DNA (partial): TGTGCCGCCTCCGTAGCGGGGGGCCAAGAGACC.

This clone is identified as medium-sized from frequency. The CDR3 goes on 3 residues after the read ends, and that part is filled in from the germline J gene. V and J are TRBV5-1 and TRBJ2-6; no clear D. V was pared by 4 bases and J by 0 bases, with 8 bases between. The germline gives CDR1 SGHRS, CDR2 YFSETQ. The CDR3 is made up of 15 amino acids. The CDR3: CASSPTLSGANVLTF. The CDR3 DNA, read in part, is TGCGCCAGCAGCCCTACCCTCTCTGGGGCCAACGTC.

As regards this clone: The CDR3 extends 3 residues past the end of the read, so its final part is completed from the germline J gene. The genes are TRBV5-1 and TRBJ1-2, with 9 nucleotides matching TRBD1. Germline assignment: CDR1 SGHRS and CDR2 YFSETQ. V lost 2 bases, J lost 6 bases, and 8 bases stayed unmatched. CDR3 size: 15 residues. The CDR3 bases that were read are TGCGCCAGCAGCTTAGATGCCCGACAGGGGGATGGC. The encoded protein is CASSLDARQGDG. The CDR3 as a whole reads CASSLDARQGDGYTF.

Partial CDR3 DNA: TGTGCCAGCAGCGTTCTCGAGCGGAATACCGGGGAG. It is translated as CASSVLERNTGE. The full CDR3 is CASSVLERNTGELFF. V gene TRBV5-6 combines with J gene TRBJ2-2, with TRBD2 as a possible D gene (5 bases). With the read ending 3 residues before the CDR3 end, the germline J gene is used to fill in that end. The CDR3 consists of 15 residues. The V end lost 4 bases, the J end lost 5 bases, and 15 bases lay between the germline ends. Germline assignment: CDR1 SGHDT and CDR2 YYEEEE.

Details on this clone: The read ends 3 residues before the CDR3 terminus; that terminus is restored from the germline J gene. The chain couples TRBV5-1 to TRBJ2-3; 8 bases align to TRBD2. There are 16 residues in the CDR3. CDR1 is SGHRS, CDR2 YFSETQ, per germline. CDR3 DNA (partial): TGCGCCAGCAGCTCCCGGGGTAGCGGGGTGAGAGAGACG. Translation: CASSSRGSGVRET. The entire CDR3 sequence reads CASSSRGSGVRETQYF. The full variable domain, rest sourced from reference TRBV5-1 and TRBJ2-3, is KAGVTQTPRYLIKTRGQQVTLSCSPISGHRSVSWYQQTPGQGLQFLFEYFSETQRNKGNFPGRFSGRQFSNSRSEMNVSTLELGDSALYLCASSSRGSGVRETQYFGPGTRLTVL.

With respect to this clone: The read falls 3 residues short of the CDR3 end, and the missing part is taken from the germline J gene. This chain joins TRBV19 and TRBJ2-5, with no clear D. The germline V gene encodes CDR1 LNHDA and CDR2 SQIVND (reference sequence). The V end lost 5 bases, the J end lost 0 bases, and 10 bases lay between the germline ends. The CDR3 spans 14 residues. The DNA read from the CDR3 is TGTGCCAGTAGTCGAGCAATCAACCAAGAGACC. This sequence encodes CASSRAINQET. The entire CDR3 reads CASSRAINQETQYF.

Regarding this clone: The read stops 3 residues short of the end of the CDR3; the missing end is completed from the germline J gene. The V call is TRBV7-3, the J call TRBJ1-6; no clear D. CDR1 SGHTA and CDR2 FQGTGA come from the germline V gene. The V gene lost 1 base and the J gene lost 5 bases, with 18 bases spanning the gap. CDR3 size: 18 residues. CDR3 DNA, as far as it was read: TGTGCCAGCAGCTTAAGGATTCGCGGGCAGCGACATAATTCACCC. Translating it yields CASSLRIRGQRHNSP. The CDR3 reads in full as CASSLRIRGQRHNSPLHF.

About this clone itself: The read terminates 3 residues before the CDR3 end, so the remaining end is supplied by the germline J gene. This sequence joins TRBV28 and TRBJ2-3, with 11 bases matching TRBD2. V lost 3 bases, J lost 2 bases, and 4 bases stayed unmatched. Germline V gene data show CDR1 as MDHEN and CDR2 as SYDVKM. This CDR3 has 16 amino acids. The CDR3 region is CASSLGLADITDTQYF. The DNA read from the CDR3 is TGTGCCAGCAGTTTGGGACTAGCGGATATCACAGATACG.

As regards this clone: The read comes to an end 3 residues before the CDR3 does, leaving the germline J gene to fill in the end. This chain links TRBV7-2 with TRBJ2-4, with D perhaps TRBD1 (5 bases). V was pared by 5 bases and J by 3 bases, with 14 bases between. The V gene's germline CDR1 is SGHTA and CDR2 FQGNSA. The CDR3 runs to 15 residues. The CDR3 sequence: CASSPQGTGKNIQYF. The part of the CDR3 DNA that was read is TGTGCCAGCAGCCCCCAGGGTACGGGCAAAAACATT.

Comment on this clone: Sequencing ends 3 residues short of the CDR3 end; the germline J gene provides the rest. This rearrangement joins TRBV7-3 to TRBJ2-3; D perhaps matches TRBD1 (6 bases). The V gene's germline CDR1 is SGHTA and CDR2 FQGTGA. This CDR3 has 15 residues. CDR3 sequence reads: CASSFRGTPEGAQYF. The CDR3 DNA, read in part, is TGTGCCAGCAGCTTTCGTGGGACACCTGAAGGGGCG.

On this clone itself: From the germline J gene comes the end of the CDR3, since the read stops 3 residues before it. V usage is TRBV29-1 and J usage is TRBJ1-1; D perhaps matches TRBD1 (5 bases). Deletions cut 7 bases from V and 3 bases from J, with 15 bases between. The CDR3 loop spans 13 amino acids. CDR1 and CDR2 from the germline V gene are SQVTM and ANQGSEA. The chain's CDR3 is CSAIYGRDTEAFF. The sequenced part of the CDR3 DNA is TGCAGCGCAATTTATGGCAGGGACACTGAA.

Turning to this clone: Read data end 3 residues before the CDR3 end; the end is taken from the germline J gene. The chain couples TRBV19 to TRBJ2-7; 8 nucleotides agree with TRBD1. Losses at the gene ends were 8 bases for V and 1 base for J; bases not matched to a gene: 7. CDR1 and CDR2 from the germline V gene are LNHDA and SQIVND (reference sequence). This CDR3 region has 14 residues. The sequenced CDR3 bases are TGTGCCAGTGCGATAGGACAGGGATCCTACGAG. It codes for CASAIGQGSYE. The entire CDR3 protein is CASAIGQGSYEQYF.

For this clone: The sequenced fragment ends 3 residues before the CDR3 boundary, so the rest is inferred from the germline J gene. The rearrangement links TRBV30 to TRBJ2-4, with TRBD1 identical over 12 bases. The germline gives CDR1 GTSNPN, CDR2 SVGIG (reference sequence). This CDR3 comprises 14 residues. CDR3 residues: CAWSPGQGAEGQYF. The part of the CDR3 DNA that was read is TGTGCCTGGAGTCCGGGACAGGGGGCCGAGGGT.

Details on this clone: The read stops 3 residues short of the end of the CDR3; the missing end is completed from the germline J gene. V and J are TRBV29-1 and TRBJ2-1, with a possible D match to TRBD1 (7 bases). CDR1 is SQVTM, CDR2 ANQGSEA, per germline. V was cut by 7 bases and J by 5 bases, with 21 bases left in between. This CDR3 is built from 15 residues. The CDR3: CSARQGLYTNNEQFF. The CDR3 DNA, read in part, is TGCAGCGCAAGACAGGGACTTTATACGAACAATGAG.

As regards this clone: The sequenced fragment ends 3 residues before the CDR3 boundary, so the rest is inferred from the germline J gene. The rearrangement uses TRBV2 and TRBJ1-5; TRBD1 matches at 7 bases. The CDR3 contains 16 residues. V trimming: 7 bases; J trimming: 4 bases; junction bases outside the gene matches: 13. Germline CDR1 SNHLY, CDR2 FYNNEI. CDR3 bases read: TGTGCCAGCAATGATGGGACAGCCAGACCGAATCAGCCC. Its protein is CASNDGTARPNQP. The CDR3 as a whole reads CASNDGTARPNQPQHF. The variable domain in full, with the rest retrieved from reference TRBV2 and TRBJ1-5, is EPEVTQTPSHQVTQMGQEVILRCVPISNHLYFYWYRQILGQKVEFLVSFYNNEISEKSEIFDDQFSVERPDGSNFTLKIRSTKLEDSAMYFCASNDGTARPNQPQHFGDGTRLSIL.

Of note for this clone: The missing CDR3 end, 3 residues past where the read stops, is filled in from the germline J gene. The same CDR3 can be traced to other DNA sequences in this sample. The V gene is TRBV7-3, the J gene TRBJ2-1, with 8 bases lining up with TRBD2. V lost 2 bases and J lost 2; bases outside the gene matches: 2. From germline, CDR1 is SGHTA and CDR2 FQGTGA. The length of the CDR3 is 15 residues. CDR3 sequence: CASSLAGGTYNEQFF. The sequenced part of the CDR3 DNA is TGTGCCAGCAGCTTAGCGGGGGGTACCTACAATGAG.

With regard to this clone: The read stops 3 residues short of the end of the CDR3; the missing end is completed from the germline J gene. The rearrangement joins TRBV6-2 or TRBV6-3 to TRBJ1-2; D not certain. There are 13 residues in the CDR3. CDR1 and CDR2 (germline): MNHEY, SVGEGT. CDR3 loop: CASSSQRLYDYTF. The covered CDR3 bases are TGTGCCAGCAGTTCTCAGCGGCTCTACGAC.